The present TCR beta chain was sequenced within a study of CD8 T cells in Susac syndrome. Germline V gene lookup returns CDR1 GTSNPN and CDR2 SVGIG (reference sequence). CDR3 length: 17 amino acids. V shed 1 base and J shed 4 bases, with 20 bases lying between them. TEMRA cells were FACS-enriched, while CD8+ and CD4+ T cells were negatively isolated. Random hexamers were used to reverse transcribe an amount of roughly 0.5 to 1 ug RNA. Amplification of the TCR beta CDR3 was carried out by immunoSEQ multiplex PCR, which spanned a total of 54 Vbeta and 13 Jbeta segments. TCRdb reanalysed the immunoSEQ multiplex PCR reads using MiXCR and keeps one entry per CDR3 protein. The sample consists of some 150,000 distinct CDR3 sequences, nearly 97% of them appearing once.

The chain combines TRBV30 with TRBJ2-4; a weak D match, TRBD2 (5 bases). Sequenced material: CD8+ T cells from PBMCs. This clonotype originated in a human donor with multiple sclerosis. The CDR3 loop reads CAWSGYDPEVAKNIQYF. CDR3 coding DNA: TGTGCCTGGAGTGGATATGACCCGGAGGTAGCAAAAAACATTCAGTACTTC.